The T cell receptor (beta chain) under discussion was sequenced for a study of cytomegalovirus exposure and HLA in healthy donors (dated 2017 in TCRdb). As for the study more broadly: An earlier analysis of roughly 500 of the donors reported roughly 300 Gb of sequence data and around 110 million unique TCR beta sequences obtained from 180 million or so T cells. Genome-wide SNP genotypes for about 65% of the roughly 670 donors were used in a later genetic analysis, which treated that subset as a discovery cohort. Along with the roughly 710-subject first cohort, a separate validation cohort of around 110 different subjects was used. In an earlier analysis of roughly 580 of the donors, high-throughput TCR beta sequencing was used to judge whether each TCR beta V gene segment behaved as functional or pseudogenic. To study patterns of TCR occurrence, a later analysis re-analyzed previously published TCR beta repertoires from under 750 donors and added high-resolution HLA genotyping. Typing coverage differed by locus: A, B, C, DRB1 and DQB1 were typed in roughly 620-630 donors, DQA1 in roughly 500, DPA1 in 600 to 610, and DPB1 in just under 490. Among the roughly 400 genotyped donors, approximately 76% belonged to the genetic ancestry cluster associated with self-reported Caucasian donors. Among several hundred genotyped donors of the cohort, an average of about 220,000 unique TCR beta nucleotide sequences was sequenced per donor, of which about 20% were non-productive. The T cell repertoires of roughly 660 subjects were profiled by immunosequencing and related to cytomegalovirus serostatus. In the later analysis, no new phenotypic data were used to find candidate immune exposures; instead, reliance was placed on TCR beta sequences and their occurrence across donors. Five DR-DQ haplotypes were treated as single units for association and clustering because of strong linkage in the cohort. Donor age, sex, ethnicity and CMV serostatus were collected together with the repertoire data. The study combined high-throughput TCR immunosequencing, statistical association of individual TCRs with disease status, and machine learning to predict cytomegalovirus infection status. The study aimed to test whether cataloging public T cell receptors could reveal signatures of past pathogen exposure. HLA typing included class I and class II loci at four-digit resolution. Approximately 310 gigabases of sequencing data and tens of millions of unique TCR sequences were included in an early release covering about 700 HLA-typed donors. Every repertoire in the discovery cohort had been generated on one and the same sequencing platform.

Its CDR3 holds 15 amino acids, cysteine through phenylalanine. Only CDR3 DNA is held: 45 bases, read in frame from base 1. From the germline V gene, CDR1 is MGHRA and CDR2 is YSYEKL. At the junction V is shortened by 0 bases and J by 5 bases, with 13 bases in between. What the work shows at the level of the full study, not this receptor alone: In a later analysis, TCR association rates were found to vary across HLA loci, with the most associated TCRs seen for DRB1 alleles and the fewest for HLA-C alleles. An earlier analysis of around 500 of the donors showed that most TCR beta V segments appeared in productive rearrangements either about 90% or about 30% of the time, which broadly matched IMGT annotations. The 87-base-pair reads could not distinguish some IMGT-functional V segments, including TRBV6-2 and TRBV6-3, so those segments were excluded. Because counts were too low, about 18 rarely observed V segments, including chromosome 9 orphons, were left out of the earlier analysis of 587 of the donors. Correlated functional status among segregating V segments might reflect linkage disequilibrium, but an unknown experimental factor could not be ruled out. This cohort had only TCR beta chains sequenced, and the lack of alpha or paired-chain data limited which features could be detected. Assigning TCR associations to individual alleles was difficult when HLA alleles, especially DR and DQ, strongly co-occurred. Specific HLA alleles were associated with around 18,000 TCR beta sequences at a false discovery rate of 0.05 in a later analysis. The classifier was reported to diagnose cytomegalovirus status with high specificity and sensitivity in both the original and validation cohorts. HLA typing was unavailable for some donors at each locus, so association tests used only the typed subset. For the cohort, immune exposure information was limited to CMV serostatus. In the study, approximately 160 TCR beta chains were listed as associated with cytomegalovirus. A later analysis reported that several top co-occurrence clusters appeared linked to parvovirus B19, influenza, CMV and Epstein-Barr virus. A further reported finding was that TCR beta sequences accurately predicted the HLA-A and HLA-B alleles for most subjects in the first cohort. A later analysis found that HLA-associated TCR beta chains were more clonally expanded and had lower generation probabilities than equally common non-associated chains. A later genetic analysis reported fewer N-insertions in productive TCRs among donors in an Asian-associated ancestry cluster than the approximately 670-donor mean. Across donors, most TCR sequences were observed very rarely, whereas some public TCRs were present in many individuals. According to the authors, the approach could potentially be generalized to other disease states and immunological phenotypes. V-gene and J-gene trimming of TCR beta chains was associated with a missense DCLRE1C variant in a later genetic analysis, and the association was replicated in an independent cohort. Roughly uniform sequencing depth across donors was assumed in presence/absence analyses, although this assumption may not hold. A group of highly shared sequence variants was considered likely to be a technical artifact of the sequencing pipeline. Three of the identified cytomegalovirus-associated TCR beta chains were confirmed in vitro to be specific for cytomegalovirus antigens. In a later analysis, most CMV-associated TCR beta chains were found to appear HLA-restricted, with HLA associations seemingly driven largely by CMV exposure.

A few counts support this clone. It has no known antigen specificity. There are no base qualities to consult, and no much larger clone falls within one base. Receptor amplification or capture employed the immunoSEQ multiplex PCR assay. A mixture of 60 forward primers for TCR Vbeta segments and 13 reverse primers for TCR Jbeta segments was used in the multiplex PCR. Amplification of the CDR3 region of rearranged TCR beta genes was performed with a multiplex PCR assay on genomic DNA. On the Illumina HiSeq System, the amplified TCR beta libraries were sequenced as 87-base-pair reads. The study's own analysis went as follows. A later analysis tallied 70 million to 100 million unique TCR beta chains across the roughly 610 repertoires, and approximately 12 million of those chains were shared by two or more donors. Raw reads were error-corrected and collapsed into unique sequences by a nearest-neighbor algorithm in which closely related sequences were merged to remove PCR and sequencing errors. V, D and J gene segments were assigned by aligning CDR3 sequences to IMGT reference sequences. Each retained sequence needed at least a six-nucleotide match to both a V gene segment and a J gene segment. A rearrangement counted as productive if the CDR3 had no stop codons and remained in frame with V and J, and every other rearrangement counted as non-productive. CDR3 was defined according to IMGT convention as the region running from the second conserved V-encoded cysteine to the conserved J-encoded phenylalanine. In an earlier analysis of 500 to 650 of the donors, sequences lacking an unambiguous match to a single V gene segment were excluded. In an earlier analysis of 450 to 750 of the donors, a V segment was called functional when productive rearrangements were above 56.7%, and segregating when the standard deviation between donors exceeded 5%. To diagnose cytomegalovirus status from the catalog of TCR beta chain sequences, a statistical classification framework was built. In a later analysis, TCR nucleotide sequences were compared against IMGT/GENE-DB human TR gene sequences so that V and J genes could be assigned. The TCRdist pipeline was used in a later analysis to assign CDR3 sequences and most-parsimonious VDJ recombination scenarios. In a later analysis, each TCR beta chain was defined by its CDR3 amino acid sequence together with its V-gene family, and reads without a unique V-gene family were excluded. To address suspected cross-contamination and a sequencing artifact, a later analysis removed over 500 highly shared, low-generation-probability nucleotide sequences. In a later analysis, a clonal expansion index was calculated for each public chain from normalized within-repertoire ranks of inferred template counts. In a later analysis, generation probabilities were computed using a VDJ recombination model fitted to out-of-frame rearrangements, and the results were checked against IGoR. In a later analysis, TCR-TCR, TCR-HLA and TCR-CMV co-occurrence was scored with hypergeometric tests, and a repertoire-size bias correction was applied to TCR pairs. A later analysis estimated false discovery rates by permuting HLA or CMV assignments 20 times. In a later analysis, co-occurring TCRs were grouped using DBSCAN, with TCRdist sequence similarity added in when clustering inside HLA-allele-positive subsets. Repertoires with fewer than 30,000 or more than 120,000 public chains were left out of co-occurrence clustering, as were a few repertoires with anomalous nucleotide sharing. Not all clones reach the TCRdb copy of this immuneACCESS table, which keeps in-frame sequences only. Checked studies attribute under half of the gap to unresolved V genes and leave the rest unexplained. The V and J calls and clone size were taken over from that table, and D and trimming were inferred from the DNA. In all, the sample holds over 150,000 clones, and around 80% of those were seen once. Together, the top ten hold 2% to 2.5% of the sample.

The cohort was made up of roughly 670 healthy bone marrow donors. At the time of sampling, all cohort members were nominally healthy, though unrecorded immune exposures were likely present. The donor tested CMV seronegative and was one of the 352 seronegative cohort members. A peripheral blood sample was collected from each donor, and TCR beta sequencing was performed on peripheral blood mononuclear cells. The Qiagen DNeasy Blood Extraction Kit was used to extract genomic DNA from the blood cell samples. The chain is encoded by TRBV4-1 joined to TRBJ2-5; the D region possibly corresponds to TRBD2 (5 bases align). What was sequenced was PBMCs. The receptor comes from a woman aged 25 to 45 in good health and CMV-seronegative. The CDR3 corresponds to CASSQDRSGYETQYF. The nucleotide sequence reads TGCGCCAGCAGCCAAGATCGTTCGGGGTATGAGACCCAGTACTTC.